What follows are 15 T cell receptor beta chains derived from one specimen sequenced in a study of blood T cell repertoires in COVID-19. The repertoire was sequenced with immunoSEQ multiplex PCR; TCRdb's copy has only in-frame clones and lacks some. The sample records a few hundred thousand clones, approximately 90% being singletons. The sequencing sample was made of peripheral blood. These receptors were obtained from a woman in her forties or fifties who had recovered from COVID-19.

V gene TRBV5-1 combines with J gene TRBJ1-6; 7 bases map to TRBD1. CDR1 SGHRS and CDR2 YFSETQ come from the germline V gene. This CDR3 spans 15 amino acids. The J segment lost 5 bases and the V segment lost 0 bases, leaving 2 bases of the junction unmatched. In nucleotides, the CDR3 is TGCGCCAGCAGCTTGGACAGGGGTAATAATTCACCCCTCCACTTT. Its translation: CASSLDRGNNSPLHF.

This chain uses TRBV5-4 with TRBJ2-3; TRBD2 matches 11 bases. With 2 bases clipped from V and 4 bases from J, the junction kept 6 bases outside the gene matches. Germline CDR1 is SGHNT and CDR2 is YYREEE (reference sequence). This CDR3 region has 16 residues. CDR3: CASSFPSGRLADTQYF. The CDR3 coding sequence is TGTGCCAGCAGCTTCCCTAGCGGGAGGCTCGCAGATACGCAGTATTTT.

The V gene is TRBV9, the J gene TRBJ1-2; 10 nucleotides line up with TRBD1. From germline, CDR1 is SGDLS and CDR2 YYNGEE. The CDR3 length is 16 residues. Germline trimming cut 4 bases from V and 3 bases from J; bases unmatched to any gene: 9. CDR3 region: CASSPRTGGVDYGYTF. The CDR3 nucleotides read TGTGCCAGCAGCCCTAGGACAGGGGGAGTAGACTATGGCTACACCTTC. The full variable domain, its missing parts supplied by reference TRBV9 and TRBJ1-2, is DSGVTQTPKHLITATGQRVTLRCSPRSGDLSVYWYQQSLDQGLQFLIQYYNGEERAKGNILERFSAQQFPDLHSELNLSSLELGDSALYFCASSPRTGGVDYGYTFGSGTRLTVV.

J is TRBJ1-1 and V is TRBV7-2, with a weak D call TRBD1 (5 bases). V gave up 1 base and J gave up 6 bases, with 15 bases separating them. Germline V gene lookup returns CDR1 SGHTA and CDR2 FQGNSA. The CDR3 contains 15 residues. The CDR3 here is CASSLGGSAGPEAFF. The CDR3 DNA follows: TGTGCCAGCAGCTTAGGAGGATCGGCGGGACCTGAAGCTTTCTTT.

The chain links TRBV30 to TRBJ2-1, with D possibly TRBD2 on 7 matching bases. V lost 1 base and J 4 bases, leaving 17 bases between the germline ends. Germline V lookup: CDR1 GTSNPN, CDR2 SVGIG (reference sequence). The CDR3 has 16 residues. The CDR3 DNA reads TGTGCCTGGAGTGAACTGGGGGGGCAACCGTACAATGAGCAGTTCTTC. Translated: CAWSELGGQPYNEQFF. The entire variable domain, with the rest obtained from reference TRBV30 and TRBJ2-1, is as follows: SQTIHQWPATLVQPVGSPLSLECTVEGTSNPNLYWYRQAAGRGLQLLFYSVGIGQISSEVPQNLSASRPQDRQFILSSKKLLLSDSGFYLCAWSELGGQPYNEQFFGPGTRLTVL.

The J gene is TRBJ1-2, the V gene TRBV13, with D tentatively TRBD1 (6 bases). The CDR3 spans 14 residues. Trimming took 3 bases from V and 7 from J, leaving 15 bases between them. Germline lookup yields CDR1 PRHDT and CDR2 FYEKMQ (reference sequence). DNA for the CDR3: TGTGCCAGCAGCTTGAGGGACACCCCCTTTGGCTACACCTTC. Protein: CASSLRDTPFGYTF.

The gene calls are TRBV7-2 and TRBJ2-1; D is perhaps TRBD1 (5 bases). Looked up from germline, CDR1 is SGHTA and CDR2 is FQGNSA. V was shortened by 5 bases and J by 9 bases, with 20 bases between the two germline ends. The CDR3 is 15 residues long. The CDR3 bases are TGTGCCAGCAGCCCTAAGGGAAGGGGCCTTGGTGAGCAGTTCTTC. Encoded protein: CASSPKGRGLGEQFF.

CDR3 nucleotide sequence: TGTGCCTGGAGGGGGCGGCTTGGTCAGCCCCAGCATTTT. Translation gives CAWRGRLGQPQHF. The chain recombines TRBV30 with TRBJ1-5, with D perhaps TRBD1 (5 bases). Trimming left V 3 bases short and J 6 bases short, with 12 bases between. The germline V gene encodes CDR1 GTSNPN and CDR2 SVGIG (reference sequence). This CDR3 is 13 amino acids long.

This chain connects TRBV6-5 to TRBJ1-1; D gene uncertain. The CDR3 covers 12 residues. With 6 bases removed from V and 3 bases from J, the gap between germline ends came to 8 bases. Germline assignment: CDR1 MNHEY and CDR2 SVGAGI. The CDR3: CASRSTDTEAFF. The CDR3, as DNA: TGTGCCAGCAGATCTACAGACACTGAAGCTTTCTTT.

The chain carries TRBV28 and TRBJ1-5; D might be TRBD1 (5 bases). The CDR3 spans 14 residues. Germline V gives CDR1 MDHEN, CDR2 SYDVKM. V was clipped by 7 bases and J by 6 bases, with 16 bases between them. CDR3 nucleotides: TGTGCCAGCACTCGACGGAGGGGAACTCAGCCCCAGCATTTT. Its translation: CASTRRRGTQPQHF.

V usage is TRBV25-1 and J usage is TRBJ1-2; D unresolved. The CDR3 covers 14 residues. CDR1 is MGHDK, CDR2 SYGVNS, per germline. Trimming cost V 1 base and J 0 bases, with 6 bases left between them. The CDR3 protein is CASSEWGANYGYTF. CDR3 nucleotides: TGTGCCAGCAGTGAATGGGGAGCTAACTATGGCTACACCTTC.

The rearrangement links TRBV4-3 to TRBJ2-1, with 7 nucleotides matching TRBD2. Looked up from germline, CDR1 is LGHNA and CDR2 is YSLEER. V dropped 0 bases and J dropped 15; count of bases not matched to a gene: 8. The CDR3 covers 13 residues. CDR3 DNA sequence: TGCGCCAGCAGCCAAGATCGTGTCGGGAGGCGGTTCTTC. Amino acids: CASSQDRVGRRFF.

V gene TRBV6-2 or TRBV6-3 combines with J gene TRBJ2-1; TRBD1 is a possible D gene (6 bases). V was cut by 6 bases and J by 8 bases, with 14 bases left in between. The germline V gene encodes CDR1 MNHEY and CDR2 SVGEGT. CDR3 size: 13 residues. The CDR3 bases are TGTGCCAGCAGCGAACTAAACAGGGATGAGCAGTTCTTC. Encoded protein: CASSELNRDEQFF.

The rearrangement uses TRBV11-1 and TRBJ1-5; D remains unclear. Trimming removed 5 bases from V and 0 bases from J, with 11 bases in between. Germline CDR1 and CDR2: SGHAT and FQDESV (reference sequence). There are 15 residues in the CDR3. The CDR3 bases are TGTGCCAGCAGCGAAGAGAGTTATAGCAATCAGCCCCAGCATTTT. Translated, it gives CASSEESYSNQPQHF.

The chain recombines TRBV5-4 with TRBJ1-1, with TRBD1 matching over 7 bases. J lost 5 bases, V lost 0 bases, and 4 bases had no gene match. The CDR3 length is 14 residues. Germline lookup yields CDR1 SGHNT and CDR2 YYREEE (reference sequence). The CDR3 loop is CASSLGQGWTEAFF. In nucleotides, the CDR3 is TGTGCCAGCAGCTTGGGACAGGGATGGACTGAAGCTTTCTTT.